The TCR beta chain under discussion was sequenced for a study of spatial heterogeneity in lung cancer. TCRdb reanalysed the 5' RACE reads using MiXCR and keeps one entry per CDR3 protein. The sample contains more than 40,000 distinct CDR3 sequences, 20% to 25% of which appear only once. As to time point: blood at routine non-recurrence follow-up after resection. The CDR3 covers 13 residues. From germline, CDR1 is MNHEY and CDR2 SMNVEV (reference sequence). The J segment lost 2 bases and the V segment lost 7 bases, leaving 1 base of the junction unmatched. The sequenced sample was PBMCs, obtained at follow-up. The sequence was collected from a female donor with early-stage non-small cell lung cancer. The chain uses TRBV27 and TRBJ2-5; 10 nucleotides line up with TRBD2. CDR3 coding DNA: TGTGCCAGCAAACTAGCGGGGCAAGAGACCCAGTACTTC. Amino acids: CASKLAGQETQYF.